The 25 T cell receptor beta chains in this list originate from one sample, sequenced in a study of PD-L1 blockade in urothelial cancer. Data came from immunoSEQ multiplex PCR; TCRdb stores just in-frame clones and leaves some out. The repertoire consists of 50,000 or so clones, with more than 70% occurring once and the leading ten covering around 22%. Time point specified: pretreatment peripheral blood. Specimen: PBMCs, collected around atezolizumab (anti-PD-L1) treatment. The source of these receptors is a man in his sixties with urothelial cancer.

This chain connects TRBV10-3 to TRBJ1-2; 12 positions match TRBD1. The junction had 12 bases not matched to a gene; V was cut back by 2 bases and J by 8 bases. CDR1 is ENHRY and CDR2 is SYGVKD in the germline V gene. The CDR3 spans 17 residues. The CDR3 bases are TGTGCCATCAGTGAGGAGGGTTTGGGACAGGGGGCACGAGGCTACACCTTC. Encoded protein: CAISEEGLGQGARGYTF.

CDR3 in amino acids: CSVGTDLNTEAFF. In nucleotides, the CDR3 is TGCAGCGTGGGGACAGATCTGAACACTGAAGCTTTCTTT. The J gene is TRBJ1-1, the V gene TRBV29-1, with 7 bases identical to TRBD1. Germline-derived CDR1 and CDR2 are SQVTM and ANQGSEA. V dropped 6 bases and J dropped 0; count of bases not matched to a gene: 4. The CDR3 length is 13 residues.

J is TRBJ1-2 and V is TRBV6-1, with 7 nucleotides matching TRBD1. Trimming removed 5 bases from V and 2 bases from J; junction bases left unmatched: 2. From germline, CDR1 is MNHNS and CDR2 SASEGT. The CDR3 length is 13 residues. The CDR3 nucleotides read TGTGCCAGCAGTCTGACAGGGAACTATGGCTACACCTTC. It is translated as CASSLTGNYGYTF.

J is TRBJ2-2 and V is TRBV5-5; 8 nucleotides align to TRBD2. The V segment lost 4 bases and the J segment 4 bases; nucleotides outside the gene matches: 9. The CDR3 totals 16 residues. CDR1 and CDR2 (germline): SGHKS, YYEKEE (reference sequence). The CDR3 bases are TGTGCCAGCAGCGGGACGGGGGGGGTCCGCACCGGGGAGCTGTTTTTT. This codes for CASSGTGGVRTGELFF.

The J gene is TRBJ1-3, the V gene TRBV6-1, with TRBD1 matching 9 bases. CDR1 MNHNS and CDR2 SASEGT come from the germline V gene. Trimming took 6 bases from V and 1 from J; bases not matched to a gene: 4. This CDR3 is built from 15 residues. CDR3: CASRSGTGSGNTIYF. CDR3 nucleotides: TGTGCCAGCAGATCCGGGACAGGGTCTGGAAACACCATATATTTT.

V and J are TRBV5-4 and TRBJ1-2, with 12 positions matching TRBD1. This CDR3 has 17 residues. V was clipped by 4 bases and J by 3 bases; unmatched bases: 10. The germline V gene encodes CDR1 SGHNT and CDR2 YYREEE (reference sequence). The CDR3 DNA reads TGTGCCAGCAGCCGCCCGGGACAGGGGGCGCGCGACTATGGCTACACCTTC. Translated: CASSRPGQGARDYGYTF.

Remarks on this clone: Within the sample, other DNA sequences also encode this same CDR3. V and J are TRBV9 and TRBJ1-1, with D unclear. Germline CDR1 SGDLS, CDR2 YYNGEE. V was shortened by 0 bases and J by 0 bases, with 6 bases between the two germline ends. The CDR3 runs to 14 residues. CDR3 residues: CASSVGHMNTEAFF. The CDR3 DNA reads TGTGCCAGCAGCGTAGGACATATGAACACTGAAGCTTTCTTT.

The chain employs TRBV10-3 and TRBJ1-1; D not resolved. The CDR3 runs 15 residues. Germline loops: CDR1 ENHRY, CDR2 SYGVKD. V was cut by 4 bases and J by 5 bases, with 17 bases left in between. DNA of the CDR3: TGTGCCATCAGTGCGGTGGGTGGGAGAGGGACTGAAGCTTTCTTT. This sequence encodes CAISAVGGRGTEAFF.

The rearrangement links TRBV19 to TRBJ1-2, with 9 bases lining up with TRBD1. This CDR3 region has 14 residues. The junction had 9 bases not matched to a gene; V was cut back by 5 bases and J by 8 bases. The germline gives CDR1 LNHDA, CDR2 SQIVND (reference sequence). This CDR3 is CASSVRDRDPGYTF. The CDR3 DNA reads TGTGCCAGTAGTGTCCGGGACAGGGATCCCGGCTACACCTTC.

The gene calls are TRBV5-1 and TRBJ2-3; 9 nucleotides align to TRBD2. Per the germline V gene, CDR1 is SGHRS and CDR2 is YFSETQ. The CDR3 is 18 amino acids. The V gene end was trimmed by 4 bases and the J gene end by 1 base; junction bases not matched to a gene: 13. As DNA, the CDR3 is TGCGCCAGCAGCGGCCAGGGCGGGAGGGCCAGGGGCACAGATACGCAGTATTTT. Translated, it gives CASSGQGGRARGTDTQYF.

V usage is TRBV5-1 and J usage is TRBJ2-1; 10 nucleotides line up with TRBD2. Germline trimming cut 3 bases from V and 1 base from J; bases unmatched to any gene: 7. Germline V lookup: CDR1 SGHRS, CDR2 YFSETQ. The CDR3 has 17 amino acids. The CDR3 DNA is TGCGCCAGCAGCTCAGCCGGGACTAGCGAATCCTACAATGAGCAGTTCTTC. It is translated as CASSSAGTSESYNEQFF.

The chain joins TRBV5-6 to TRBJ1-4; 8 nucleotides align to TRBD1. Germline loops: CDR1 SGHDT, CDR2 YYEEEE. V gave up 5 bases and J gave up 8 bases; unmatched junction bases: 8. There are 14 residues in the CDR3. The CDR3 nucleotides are TGTGCCAGCAGGAGGACAGGGTTTGTGGAAAAACTGTTTTTT. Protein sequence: CASRRTGFVEKLFF.

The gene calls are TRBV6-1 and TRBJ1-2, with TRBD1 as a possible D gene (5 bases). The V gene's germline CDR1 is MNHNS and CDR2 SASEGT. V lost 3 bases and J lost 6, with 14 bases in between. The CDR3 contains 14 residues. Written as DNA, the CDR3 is TGTGCCAGCAGTGATCAGGGAATGTGGGATGGCTACACCTTC. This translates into CASSDQGMWDGYTF.

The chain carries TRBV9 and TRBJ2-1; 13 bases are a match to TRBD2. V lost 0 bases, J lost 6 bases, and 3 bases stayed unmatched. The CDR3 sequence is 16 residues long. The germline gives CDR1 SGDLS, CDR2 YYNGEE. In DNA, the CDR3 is TGTGCCAGCAGCGTAGGACTAGCGGGAGGCCGCAATGAGCAGTTCTTC. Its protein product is CASSVGLAGGRNEQFF. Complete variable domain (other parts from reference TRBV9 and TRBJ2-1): DSGVTQTPKHLITATGQRVTLRCSPRSGDLSVYWYQQSLDQGLQFLIQYYNGEERAKGNILERFSAQQFPDLHSELNLSSLELGDSALYFCASSVGLAGGRNEQFFGPGTRLTVL.

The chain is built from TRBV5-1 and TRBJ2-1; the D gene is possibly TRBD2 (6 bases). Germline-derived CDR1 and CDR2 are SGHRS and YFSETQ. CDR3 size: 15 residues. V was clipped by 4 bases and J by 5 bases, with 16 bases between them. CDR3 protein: CASSPGTAYHNEQFF. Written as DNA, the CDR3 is TGCGCCAGCAGCCCCGGGACTGCATATCACAATGAGCAGTTCTTC.

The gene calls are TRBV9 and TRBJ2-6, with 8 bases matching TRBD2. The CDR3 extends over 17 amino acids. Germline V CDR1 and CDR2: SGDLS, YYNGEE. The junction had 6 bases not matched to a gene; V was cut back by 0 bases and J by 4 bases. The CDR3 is CASSVGAGVLGANVLTF. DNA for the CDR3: TGTGCCAGCAGCGTAGGAGCGGGGGTGCTAGGGGCCAACGTCCTGACTTTC.

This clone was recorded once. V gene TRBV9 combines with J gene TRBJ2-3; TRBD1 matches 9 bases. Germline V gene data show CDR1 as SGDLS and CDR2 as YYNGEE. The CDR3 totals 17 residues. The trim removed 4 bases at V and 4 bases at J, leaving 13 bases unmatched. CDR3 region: CASSRPGTGFRPDTQYF. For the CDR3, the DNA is TGTGCCAGCAGCCGTCCCGGGACAGGGTTCAGGCCAGATACGCAGTATTTT.

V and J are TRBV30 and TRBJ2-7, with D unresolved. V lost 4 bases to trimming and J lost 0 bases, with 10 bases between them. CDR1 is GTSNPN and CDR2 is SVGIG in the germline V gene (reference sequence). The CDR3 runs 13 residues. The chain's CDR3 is CAWNNRVSYEQYF. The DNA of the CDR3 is TGTGCCTGGAATAATCGTGTCTCCTACGAGCAGTACTTC.

The CDR3 loop reads CASSLGGGNQPQHF. The CDR3 DNA is TGTGCCAGCAGCTTGGGCGGGGGCAATCAGCCCCAGCATTTT. The J gene is TRBJ1-5, the V gene TRBV5-4; D is ambiguous. The V end was cut by 0 bases, the J end by 2 bases, with 6 bases between. Germline assignment: CDR1 SGHNT and CDR2 YYREEE (reference sequence). The CDR3 length is 14 residues.

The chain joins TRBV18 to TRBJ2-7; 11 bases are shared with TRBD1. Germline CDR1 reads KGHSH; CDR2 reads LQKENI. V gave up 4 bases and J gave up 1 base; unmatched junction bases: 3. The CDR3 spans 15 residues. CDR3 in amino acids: CASSRGQGASYEQYF. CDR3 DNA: TGTGCCAGCTCACGAGGACAGGGGGCTTCCTACGAGCAGTACTTC.

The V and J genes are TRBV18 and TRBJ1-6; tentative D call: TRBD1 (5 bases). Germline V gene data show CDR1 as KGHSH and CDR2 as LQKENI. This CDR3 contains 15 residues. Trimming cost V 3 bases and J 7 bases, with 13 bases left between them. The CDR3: CASSPYGHLNSPLHF. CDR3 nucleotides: TGTGCCAGCTCACCGTACGGACACTTAAATTCACCCCTCCACTTT.

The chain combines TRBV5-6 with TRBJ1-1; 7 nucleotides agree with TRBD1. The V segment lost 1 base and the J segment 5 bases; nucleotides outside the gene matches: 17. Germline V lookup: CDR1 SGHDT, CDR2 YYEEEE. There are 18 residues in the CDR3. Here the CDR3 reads CASSLRSLTGALRTEAFF. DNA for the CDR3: TGTGCCAGCAGCTTGCGGAGCCTTACAGGGGCCTTGAGGACTGAAGCTTTCTTT.

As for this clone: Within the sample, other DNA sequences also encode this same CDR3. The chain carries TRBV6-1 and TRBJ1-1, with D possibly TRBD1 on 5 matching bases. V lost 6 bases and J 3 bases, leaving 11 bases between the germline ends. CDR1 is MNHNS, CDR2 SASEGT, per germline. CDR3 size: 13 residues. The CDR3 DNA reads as TGTGCCAGCAGCCGGCAGGGCGACACTGAAGCTTTCTTT. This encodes CASSRQGDTEAFF.

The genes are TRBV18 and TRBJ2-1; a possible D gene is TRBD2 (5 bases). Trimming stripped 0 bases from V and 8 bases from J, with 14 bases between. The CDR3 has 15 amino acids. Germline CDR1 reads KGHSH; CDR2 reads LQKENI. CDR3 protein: CASSPPGRGGDEQFF. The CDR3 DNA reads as TGTGCCAGCTCACCACCAGGTCGGGGTGGCGATGAGCAGTTCTTC.

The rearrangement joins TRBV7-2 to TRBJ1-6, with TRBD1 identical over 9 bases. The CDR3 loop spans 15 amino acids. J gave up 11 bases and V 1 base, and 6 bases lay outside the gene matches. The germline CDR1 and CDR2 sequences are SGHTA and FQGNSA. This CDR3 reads CASSLVRTGVAPLHF. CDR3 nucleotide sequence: TGTGCCAGCAGCTTAGTTCGGACAGGGGTTGCACCCCTCCACTTT.